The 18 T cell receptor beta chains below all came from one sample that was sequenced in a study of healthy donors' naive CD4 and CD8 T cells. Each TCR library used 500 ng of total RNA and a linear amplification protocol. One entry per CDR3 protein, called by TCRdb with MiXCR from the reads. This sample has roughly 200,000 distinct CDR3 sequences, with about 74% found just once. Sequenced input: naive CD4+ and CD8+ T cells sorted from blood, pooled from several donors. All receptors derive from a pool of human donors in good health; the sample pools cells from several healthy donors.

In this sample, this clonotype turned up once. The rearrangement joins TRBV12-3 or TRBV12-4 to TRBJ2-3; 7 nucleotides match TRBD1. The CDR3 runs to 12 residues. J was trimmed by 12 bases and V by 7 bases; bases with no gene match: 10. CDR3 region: CASTQGVTFQYF. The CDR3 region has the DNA TGTGCCAGCACCCAGGGGGTAACCTTTCAGTATTTT.

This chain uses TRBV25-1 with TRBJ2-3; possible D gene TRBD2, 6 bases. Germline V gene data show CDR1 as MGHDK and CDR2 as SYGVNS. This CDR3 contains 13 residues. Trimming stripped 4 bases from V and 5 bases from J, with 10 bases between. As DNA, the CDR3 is TGTGCCAGCAGTGTCGGGAGTCAAGATACGCAGTATTTT. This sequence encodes CASSVGSQDTQYF.

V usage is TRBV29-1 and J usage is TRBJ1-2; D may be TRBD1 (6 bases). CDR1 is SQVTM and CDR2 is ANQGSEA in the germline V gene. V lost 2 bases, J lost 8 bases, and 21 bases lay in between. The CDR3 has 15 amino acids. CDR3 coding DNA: TGCAGCGTTGAACTGGTTGGCAGGGGAGGAGTAGGCTACACCTTC. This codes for CSVELVGRGGVGYTF.

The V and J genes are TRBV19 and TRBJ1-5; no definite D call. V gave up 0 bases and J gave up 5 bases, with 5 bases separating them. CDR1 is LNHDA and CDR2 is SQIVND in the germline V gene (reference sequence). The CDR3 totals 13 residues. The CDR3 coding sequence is TGTGCCAGTAGTATAGAGAGGTATCAGCCCCAGCATTTT. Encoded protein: CASSIERYQPQHF.

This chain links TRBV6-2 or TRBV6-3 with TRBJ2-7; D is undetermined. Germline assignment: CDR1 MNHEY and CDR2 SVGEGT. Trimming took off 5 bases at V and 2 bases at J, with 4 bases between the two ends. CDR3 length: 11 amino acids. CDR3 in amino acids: CASSDPYEQYF. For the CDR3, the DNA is TGTGCCAGCAGTGACCCCTACGAGCAGTACTTC.

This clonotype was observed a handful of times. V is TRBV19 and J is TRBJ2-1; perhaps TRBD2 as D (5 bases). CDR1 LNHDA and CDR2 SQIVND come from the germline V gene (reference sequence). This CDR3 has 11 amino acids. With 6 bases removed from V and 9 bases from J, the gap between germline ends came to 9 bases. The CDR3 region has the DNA TGTGCCAGTAGACATGGAGGTGAGCAGTTCTTC. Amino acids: CASRHGGEQFF.

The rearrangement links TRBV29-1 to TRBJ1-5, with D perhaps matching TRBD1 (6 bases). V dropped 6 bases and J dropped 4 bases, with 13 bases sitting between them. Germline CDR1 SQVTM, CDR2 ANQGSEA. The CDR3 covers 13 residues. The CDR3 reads CSVDTGRNQPQHF. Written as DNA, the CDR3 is TGCAGCGTGGACACAGGGCGGAATCAGCCCCAGCATTTT.

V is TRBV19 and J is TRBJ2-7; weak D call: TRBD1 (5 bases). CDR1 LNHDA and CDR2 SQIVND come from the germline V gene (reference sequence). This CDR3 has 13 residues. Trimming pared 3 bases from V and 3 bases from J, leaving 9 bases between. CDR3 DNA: TGTGCCAGTAGTATTACCCAGGGCTACGAGCAGTACTTC. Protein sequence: CASSITQGYEQYF.

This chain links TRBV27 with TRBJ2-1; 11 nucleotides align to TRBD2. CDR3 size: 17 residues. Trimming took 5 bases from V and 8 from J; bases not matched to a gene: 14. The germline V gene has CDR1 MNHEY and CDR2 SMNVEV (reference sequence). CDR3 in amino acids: CASSTLRTSGPLHEQFF. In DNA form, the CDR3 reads TGTGCCAGCAGTACTCTACGGACTAGCGGGCCCTTACATGAGCAGTTCTTC.

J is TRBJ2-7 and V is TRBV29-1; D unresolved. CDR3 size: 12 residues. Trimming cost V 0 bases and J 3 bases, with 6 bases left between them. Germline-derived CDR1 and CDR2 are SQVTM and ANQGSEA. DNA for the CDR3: TGCAGCGTTGAAGATCGCGGCTACGAGCAGTACTTC. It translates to CSVEDRGYEQYF.

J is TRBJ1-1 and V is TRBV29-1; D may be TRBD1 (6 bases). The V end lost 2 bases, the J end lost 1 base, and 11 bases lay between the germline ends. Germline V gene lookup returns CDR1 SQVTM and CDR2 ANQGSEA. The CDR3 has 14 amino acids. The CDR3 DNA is TGCAGCGTTGAATCTAGGGGGAGGAACACTGAAGCTTTCTTT. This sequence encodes CSVESRGRNTEAFF.

CDR3 sequence: CASSEKGLAEDTQYF. The CDR3 nucleotides read TGTGCCAGCAGCGAAAAAGGACTAGCGGAAGATACGCAGTATTTT. The chain joins TRBV27 to TRBJ2-3; 10 bases fit TRBD2. Germline loops: CDR1 MNHEY, CDR2 SMNVEV (reference sequence). V lost 6 bases, J lost 5 bases, and 8 bases stayed unmatched. The CDR3 length is 15 residues.

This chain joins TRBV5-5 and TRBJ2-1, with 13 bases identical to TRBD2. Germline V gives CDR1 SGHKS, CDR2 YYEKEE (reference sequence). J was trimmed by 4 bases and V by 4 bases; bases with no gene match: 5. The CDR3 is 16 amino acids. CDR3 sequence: CASSRLAGGPYNEQFF. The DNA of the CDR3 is TGTGCCAGCAGCCGACTAGCGGGAGGCCCGTACAATGAGCAGTTCTTC.

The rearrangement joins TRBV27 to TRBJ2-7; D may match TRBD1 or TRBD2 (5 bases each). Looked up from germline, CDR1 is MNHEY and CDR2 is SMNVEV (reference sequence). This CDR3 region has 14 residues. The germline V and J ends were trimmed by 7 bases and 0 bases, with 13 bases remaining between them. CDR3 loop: CASTRDGSSYEQYF. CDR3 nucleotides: TGTGCCAGCACCAGGGACGGAAGCTCCTACGAGCAGTACTTC.

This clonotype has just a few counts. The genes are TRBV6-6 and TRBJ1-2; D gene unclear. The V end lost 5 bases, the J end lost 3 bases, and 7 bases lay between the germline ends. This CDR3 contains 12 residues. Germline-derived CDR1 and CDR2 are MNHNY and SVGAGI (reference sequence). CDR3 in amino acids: CASSVDDYGYTF. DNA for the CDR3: TGTGCCAGCAGTGTCGATGACTATGGCTACACCTTC.

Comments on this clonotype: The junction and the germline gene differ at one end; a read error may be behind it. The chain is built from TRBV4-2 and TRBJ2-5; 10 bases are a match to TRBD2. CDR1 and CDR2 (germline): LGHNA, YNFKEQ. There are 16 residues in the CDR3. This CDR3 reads CASSQEASGSGETQYF. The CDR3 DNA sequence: TGCGCCAGCAGCCAAGAGGCTAGCGGGAGTGGGGAGACCCAGTACTTC.

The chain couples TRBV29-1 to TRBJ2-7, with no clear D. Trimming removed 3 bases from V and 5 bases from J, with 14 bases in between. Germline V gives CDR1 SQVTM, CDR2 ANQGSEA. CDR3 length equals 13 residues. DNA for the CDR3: TGCAGCGTTGATAGACACGGTCGCCACGAGCAGTACTTC. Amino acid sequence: CSVDRHGRHEQYF.

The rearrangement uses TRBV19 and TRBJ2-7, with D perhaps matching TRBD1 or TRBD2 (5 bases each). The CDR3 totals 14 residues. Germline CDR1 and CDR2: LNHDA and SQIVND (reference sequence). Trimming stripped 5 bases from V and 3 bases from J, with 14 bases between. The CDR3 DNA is TGTGCCAGTAGTCGCCAGGGAGAAAGCTACGAGCAGTACTTC. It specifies CASSRQGESYEQYF.